A single sample gave rise to the 13 T cell receptor beta chains below, sequenced in a study of T cell responses to AZD1222 COVID-19 vaccine. The data were produced by immunoSEQ multiplex PCR, yet TCRdb's version contains in-frame clones alone and is incomplete. Of about 190,000 clones in the sample, 80% to 95% were seen once. The specimen was peripheral blood, collected on day 0 of AZD1222 vaccination. The receptors here all came from an adult in good health.

The chain recombines TRBV6-5 with TRBJ2-3; TRBD2 matches at 9 bases. Germline V CDR1 and CDR2: MNHEY, SVGAGI. Unmatched junction bases numbered 7, after V lost 6 bases and J lost 3 bases. The CDR3 is 15 amino acids. CDR3 in DNA: TGTGCCAGCAGCCTCTCGGGACTAGCTACAGATACGCAGTATTTT. The encoded protein is CASSLSGLATDTQYF.

The rearrangement joins TRBV3-1 (or the pseudogene TRBV3-2) to TRBJ2-5; 9 bases are a match to TRBD1. The CDR3 loop spans 15 amino acids. Germline CDR1 reads LGHDT; CDR2 reads YNNKEL (reference sequence). Trimming removed 3 bases from V and 2 bases from J; junction bases left unmatched: 4. In nucleotides, the CDR3 is TGTGCCAGCAGCCAGGGGACAGGGCAGCAAGAGACCCAGTACTTC. Protein sequence: CASSQGTGQQETQYF.

The chain carries TRBV6-5 and TRBJ1-5; D ambiguous. The germline gives CDR1 MNHEY, CDR2 SVGAGI. The length of the CDR3 is 15 residues. V was clipped by 2 bases and J by 0 bases, with 8 bases between them. The CDR3 protein is CASSYRVGSNQPQHF. For the CDR3, the DNA is TGTGCCAGCAGTTACCGAGTAGGTAGCAATCAGCCCCAGCATTTT.

V usage is TRBV18 and J usage is TRBJ2-2, with D unclear. V lost 2 bases and J 3 bases, leaving 10 bases between the germline ends. The length of the CDR3 is 15 residues. Germline CDR1 KGHSH, CDR2 LQKENI. In DNA, the CDR3 is TGTGCCAGCTCACCAGGAAGGGCCGACACCGGGGAGCTGTTTTTT. Translated, it gives CASSPGRADTGELFF. Full variable domain (remainder filled in from reference TRBV18 and TRBJ2-2): NAGVMQNPRHLVRRRGQEARLRCSPMKGHSHVYWYRQLPEEGLKFMVYLQKENIIDESGMPKERFSAEFPKEGPSILRIQQVVRGDSAAYFCASSPGRADTGELFFGEGSRLTVL.

This sequence joins TRBV19 and TRBJ1-6; D is perhaps TRBD1 (5 bases). Germline V gene sequence: CDR1 LNHDA, CDR2 SQIVND (reference sequence). Trimming took 6 bases from V and 2 from J, leaving 11 bases between them. The CDR3 is 15 amino acids. This CDR3 is CASRSRQPYNSPLHF. CDR3 DNA sequence: TGTGCCAGTAGGAGCCGACAGCCCTATAATTCACCCCTCCACTTT. The complete variable domain, with remaining parts taken from reference TRBV19 and TRBJ1-6, reads DGGITQSPKYLFRKEGQNVTLSCEQNLNHDAMYWYRQDPGQGLRLIYYSQIVNDFQKGDIAEGYSVSREKKESFPLTVTSAQKNPTAFYLCASRSRQPYNSPLHFGNGTRLTVT.

The rearrangement joins TRBV2 to TRBJ2-7, with TRBD2 matching 9 bases. The germline V gene has CDR1 SNHLY and CDR2 FYNNEI. The V segment lost 3 bases and the J segment 4 bases; nucleotides outside the gene matches: 4. The CDR3 consists of 14 residues. The CDR3 DNA reads as TGTGCCAGCAGTGAGATGAGCGGGGGGTACGAGCAGTACTTC. Amino acids: CASSEMSGGYEQYF.

The J gene is TRBJ2-1, the V gene TRBV24-1; 16 nucleotides line up with TRBD2. The germline CDR1 and CDR2 sequences are KGHDR and SFDVKD. The junction had 9 bases not matched to a gene; V was cut back by 4 bases and J by 4 bases. The CDR3 has 19 amino acids. CDR3 nucleotides: TGTGCCACCAGTGACCCCGGGACTAGCGGGGGGGGATTGTACAATGAGCAGTTCTTC. It codes for CATSDPGTSGGGLYNEQFF.

The rearrangement uses TRBV4-1 and TRBJ1-2, with 7 bases aligning to TRBD1. Germline values: CDR1 MGHRA, CDR2 YSYEKL. CDR3 length: 17 residues. The ends lost 0 bases at V and 0 bases at J; junction bases unmatched: 7. The CDR3 bases are TGCGCCAGCAGCCAAGATCGGCAGGGGGGAGCTAACTATGGCTACACCTTC. Translation gives CASSQDRQGGANYGYTF.

This sequence joins TRBV7-9 and TRBJ2-2; D is perhaps TRBD2 (6 bases). With 4 bases removed from V and 1 base from J, the gap between germline ends came to 10 bases. Germline CDR1 and CDR2: SEHNR and FQNEAQ (reference sequence). CDR3 length: 15 residues. CDR3 sequence: CASSSLAVNTGELFF. The CDR3 nucleotides are TGTGCCAGCAGCTCCTTAGCGGTGAACACCGGGGAGCTGTTTTTT. Using reference TRBV7-9 and TRBJ2-2 for the parts outside the CDR3, the full variable domain is DTGVSQNPRHKITKRGQNVTFRCDPISEHNRLYWYRQTLGQGPEFLTYFQNEAQLEKSRLLSDRFSAERPKGSFSTLEIQRTEQGDSAMYLCASSSLAVNTGELFFGEGSRLTVL.

The chain is built from TRBV6-5 and TRBJ2-7; TRBD1 matches 7 bases. J was trimmed by 4 bases and V by 0 bases; bases with no gene match: 9. The germline V gene encodes CDR1 MNHEY and CDR2 SVGAGI. This CDR3 is 16 amino acids long. The CDR3 DNA is TGTGCCAGCAGTTACTCGAGGGGTAGGGGGCTTTACGAGCAGTACTTC. Its protein product is CASSYSRGRGLYEQYF.

The V and J genes are TRBV7-2 and TRBJ1-4; maybe TRBD1 (6 bases). The germline CDR1 and CDR2 sequences are SGHTA and FQGNSA. Trimming cost V 4 bases and J 5 bases, with 17 bases left between them. The CDR3 loop spans 16 amino acids. The CDR3 coding sequence is TGTGCCAGCAGCTCATTTCCCAAGGGGGGCAATGAAAAACTGTTTTTT. Residues: CASSSFPKGGNEKLFF.

The sample holds a few counts of this clone. The chain has TRBV2 and TRBJ1-3, with D perhaps TRBD1 (6 bases). The CDR3 is made up of 15 amino acids. From germline, CDR1 is SNHLY and CDR2 FYNNEI. V was shortened by 8 bases and J by 4 bases, with 18 bases between the two germline ends. The CDR3 bases are TGTGCCAGCGTCCGATCATGGGGGGCCGGAAACACCATATATTTT. It encodes CASVRSWGAGNTIYF. The whole variable domain, remainder taken from reference TRBV2 and TRBJ1-3, is EPEVTQTPSHQVTQMGQEVILRCVPISNHLYFYWYRQILGQKVEFLVSFYNNEISEKSEIFDDQFSVERPDGSNFTLKIRSTKLEDSAMYFCASVRSWGAGNTIYFGEGSWLTVV.

This clone has only one observation. The J gene is TRBJ1-4, the V gene TRBV14, with D possibly TRBD1 on 5 matching bases. The CDR3 sequence is 15 residues long. V shed 0 bases and J shed 5 bases, with 10 bases lying between them. Germline V gene data show CDR1 as SGHDN and CDR2 as FVKESK. CDR3 in amino acids: CASSQDMRGNEKLFF. The CDR3 bases are TGTGCCAGCAGCCAAGATATGAGGGGAAATGAAAAACTGTTTTTT.